The clone carrying this T cell receptor (beta chain) was counted many times. The antigen is unknown. It was by quantitative 5'-RACE with molecular barcodes that TCR beta libraries were made. TCRdb re-analysed the 5' RACE reads in MiXCR, keeping a single row per CDR3 protein. The sample includes about 220,000 distinct CDR3 sequences, about 10% of them seen just once. The data stem from a study of CD8 T cells in ankylosing spondylitis. Overall study findings and caveats: Ankylosing spondylitis blood appeared to carry a characteristic TCR beta motif of several highly homologous variants. Within peripheral blood, clones linked to disease were CD8+ and relatively rare. Matched synovial fluid from ankylosing spondylitis patients was reported to be enriched for disease-linked clones.

CDR3 length equals 13 residues. V lost 2 bases and J 9 bases, leaving 11 bases between the germline ends. Germline lookup yields CDR1 LGHDT and CDR2 YNNKEL (reference sequence). What was sequenced was blood, either unsorted or a sorted T cell fraction (not recorded which). The V and J genes are TRBV3-1 and TRBJ2-1; D ambiguous. The sequence came from a male donor with ankylosing spondylitis or in good health (not recorded which). The CDR3 DNA sequence: TGTGCCAGCAGCCAATTCTCAGGTGGTGAGCAGTTCTTC. This gives the protein CASSQFSGGEQFF.